This T cell receptor (beta chain) was identified in a study of shared clonotypes between healthy human individuals. Method: immunoSEQ multiplex PCR; TCRdb's copy keeps in-frame clones and lacks some. The table shows 2 million to 2.5 million clones, with approximately 96% occurring only once. In regard to this clone: What it recognizes is unknown.

The J segment lost 10 bases and the V segment lost 0 bases, leaving 9 bases of the junction unmatched. The CDR3 is 16 residues long. From germline, CDR1 is SGHAT and CDR2 FQNNGV. General study results and limits: Specimens sampled were limited to blood, with tissue repertoires likely differing. The study generally estimated greater richness for naive than memory subsets.

The sequence was collected from a young man in good health. The chain is built from TRBV11-2 and TRBJ2-1; 10 positions match TRBD2. The sequencing sample was made of naive CD4+ T cells sorted from blood. Documented subset: CD45RA+ positively selected. The CDR3 nucleotides read TGTGCCAGCAGCTTAGATAGGCTAGCGGGAGCAGGCGAGCAGTTCTTC. This codes for CASSLDRLAGAGEQFF.